This T cell receptor beta chain was observed in a study of T cell repertoires in cytomegalovirus infection. Study-level information: It can be stated that public TCR beta signatures indicated CMV infection as well as a matching HLA type. General study results and limits: People with CMV and the relevant HLA were identified by cumulative public TCR beta family frequency. The study found HLA-C-restricted CMV-specific TCR beta clonotypes dominating the ex vivo response.

TCRdb re-called the reads through MiXCR, storing one row per CDR3 protein. The repertoire includes around 200,000 distinct CDR3 sequences, 17% of them detected once, and almost 25% sits in the top ten. This clonotype turned up a few times. Its antigen remains unknown. V shed 1 base and J shed 1 base, with 2 bases lying between them. Germline assignment: CDR1 KGHDR and CDR2 SFDVKD. The CDR3 sequence is 13 residues long. The chain employs TRBV24-1 and TRBJ2-3; D unresolved. The clonotype was recovered from a human donor in good health (CMV status not recorded). Some clones in this sample may be carry-over from other donors' samples. The source material was CD8+ T cells from PBMCs. The CDR3 nucleotides read TGTGCCACCAGTGATTTCGGCACAGATACGCAGTATTTT. As protein: CATSDFGTDTQYF.